The rows below give T cell receptor beta chains drawn from one sample of a study of identical twins' blood T cells. TCRdb reprocessed the 5' RACE reads via MiXCR and lists one record per CDR3 protein. This table has fewer than 450,000 distinct CDR3 sequences, 28% appearing once. The sequencing input was PBMCs. Receptor source: a woman aged 18-49 years in good health. Each CDR3 is given with its conserved first and last residue.

cdr3_length j_call v_call cdr3_aa
13 TRBJ2-6 TRBV20-1 CSAGDSGANVLTF
15 TRBJ1-2 TRBV20-1 CSASGQIDLGKSYTF
17 TRBJ1-4 TRBV10-3 CAISDPGQSGIGEKLFF
14 TRBJ2-7 TRBV5-1 CASSPDRPLKEQYF
13 TRBJ1-3 TRBV7-2 CASGPYPLDTIYF
15 TRBJ1-5 TRBV20-1 CSARDKGGYYQPQHF
15 TRBJ2-7 TRBV11-2 CASSYTALNSYEQYF
15 TRBJ1-5 TRBV6-5 CASSYSGQGRQPQHF
14 TRBJ1-1 TRBV11-2 CASSLRGSGTEAFF
12 TRBJ2-7 TRBV23-1 CASEGYSYEQYF
13 TRBJ1-1 TRBV15 CATSRETVPEAFF
16 TRBJ2-7 TRBV12-5 CASGGDRDRNPYEQYF
14 TRBJ2-1 TRBV18 CASSPTSGVNEQFF
19 TRBJ1-1 TRBV11-2 CASSRDKIRQGLLNTEAFF
15 TRBJ2-7 TRBV19 CASSIYTDLGYEQYF
14 TRBJ1-2 TRBV12-3/TRBV12-4 CASSFIGGNYGYTF
17 TRBJ1-6 TRBV6-5 CAGPEGQGESLDSPLHF
18 TRBJ1-2 TRBV7-2 CASSSIPGQGTARGGYTF
14 TRBJ2-1 TRBV4-3 CASVPGLQHNEQFF
15 TRBJ1-5 TRBV2 CASSAEAGRNQPQHF
14 TRBJ2-2 TRBV11-3 CASSLGENTGELFF
10 TRBJ2-7 TRBV28 CSISFGEQYF
13 TRBJ1-2 TRBV5-1 CASSEQGSDGYTF
12 TRBJ1-2 TRBV13 CASSSRTYGYTF
15 TRBJ1-1 TRBV5-1 CASIPDKGWNTEAFF
16 TRBJ2-2 TRBV6-5 CASSYSVQFNTGELFF
13 TRBJ2-1 TRBV29-1 CSVVAAGDNEQFF
14 TRBJ2-2 TRBV27 CASSLRAHTGELFF
13 TRBJ1-4 TRBV20-1 CSAPSRVDEKLFF
15 TRBJ1-2 TRBV10-3 CAARSTGTGVYGYTF
15 TRBJ2-3 TRBV9 CASSVAGGRGDTQYF
13 TRBJ2-3 TRBV5-1 CASSLGEADTQYF
16 TRBJ2-3 TRBV12-3/TRBV12-4 CASSLWGGMSTDTQYF
14 TRBJ2-2 TRBV19 CASRLDGYTGELFF
14 TRBJ1-6 TRBV7-9 CASSLAISGSPLHF
13 TRBJ2-7 TRBV7-9 CASSDRDPYEQYF
14 TRBJ1-5 TRBV3-1 CASSPDMSNQPQHF
11 TRBJ2-5 TRBV29-1 CSVESEETQYF
15 TRBJ1-5 TRBV6-2/TRBV6-3 CASTSVSPRSQPQHF
12 TRBJ1-1 TRBV29-1 CSVELLRIEAFF